A selection of T cell receptor beta chains follows, all from one sample in a study of Ad26.COV2.S vaccination and SARS-CoV-2 variants. Method: immunoSEQ multiplex PCR; TCRdb's copy keeps in-frame clones and lacks some. The data contain more than 300,000 clones, less than 90% of them singletons. Sequenced here: peripheral blood, sampled in a trial of Ad26.COV2.S vaccine versus placebo. The source is a person between 18 and 65 years old who received the Ad26.COV2.S COVID-19 vaccine or a placebo. Both conserved end residues are part of each CDR3. The D gene is left open where the match is weak. Where a row states a size, it is once, few, many or the class of an expanded clone; other rows omit it.

CASSYQGRSSPLHF | TGTGCCAGCAGTTACCAGGGTCGGAGCTCACCCCTCCACTTT | NA | TRBV6-2/TRBV6-3 | NA | TRBJ1-6
CASTPGLAEGYEQYF | TGTGCCAGCACCCCGGGACTAGCGGAGGGTTACGAGCAGTACTTC | TRBD2 | TRBV7-8 | NA | TRBJ2-7
CASSLSPGLASNEQYF | TGTGCCAGCAGTTTATCTCCGGGACTAGCGTCCAACGAGCAGTACTTC | TRBD2 | TRBV28 | NA | TRBJ2-7
CASSPFPGGGLDEAFF | TGTGCCAGCTCACCCTTCCCAGGGGGCGGCCTTGATGAAGCTTTCTTT | TRBD1 | TRBV18 | NA | TRBJ1-1
CASSVGQKRETQYF | TGTGCCAGCAGCGTAGGACAGAAAAGAGAGACCCAGTACTTC | NA | TRBV9 | NA | TRBJ2-5
CASSARVSGELFF | TGTGCTAGCAGCGCCCGGGTGAGCGGGGAGCTGTTTTTT | NA | TRBV7-7 | once | TRBJ2-2
CASSPRNREKLFF | TGTGCCAGCTCACCAAGGAATCGTGAAAAACTGTTTTTT | NA | TRBV18 | NA | TRBJ1-4
CSVSLGTHEQYF | TGCAGCGTTTCTCTGGGTACCCACGAGCAGTACTTC | NA | TRBV29-1 | NA | TRBJ2-7
CASSLVRTYEQYF | TGTGCCAGCAGCTTAGTCAGAACCTACGAGCAGTACTTC | NA | TRBV5-6 | NA | TRBJ2-7
CASSTRARASSYNEQFF | TGTGCCAGCAGCACACGGGCCCGGGCAAGCTCCTACAATGAGCAGTTCTTC | NA | TRBV13 | few | TRBJ2-1
CAIRSGGQGIQQYF | TGTGCCATCAGGAGTGGGGGACAGGGAATCCAGCAGTACTTC | TRBD1 | TRBV10-3 | NA | TRBJ2-7
CASSYDTLGMNTEAFF | TGTGCCAGCAGTTACGACACCCTGGGGATGAACACTGAAGCTTTCTTT | NA | TRBV28 | NA | TRBJ1-1
CASSQLGASGGIKTYEQYF | TGTGCCAGCAGTCAATTAGGGGCTAGCGGGGGGATTAAGACCTACGAGCAGTACTTC | TRBD2 | TRBV6-6 | NA | TRBJ2-7
CASTDQGAKGYTF | TGTGCCAGCACGGATCAGGGGGCGAAGGGCTACACCTTC | TRBD1 | TRBV28 | few | TRBJ1-2
CASSQEGTEGAFGQYF | TGCGCCAGCAGCCAAGAAGGGACGGAGGGGGCTTTCGGGCAGTACTTC | NA | TRBV4-1 | NA | TRBJ2-7
CASSLDGPANIQYF | TGTGCCAGCAGCTTAGATGGCCCGGCGAACATTCAGTACTTC | NA | TRBV11-3 | NA | TRBJ2-4
CASSFGGGYGYTF | TGTGCCAGCAGTTTTGGCGGGGGCTATGGCTACACCTTC | NA | TRBV5-8 | few | TRBJ1-2
CASSMALFSINEQFF | TGTGCCAGTAGCATGGCCCTCTTTTCGATAAATGAGCAGTTCTTC | NA | TRBV19 | NA | TRBJ2-1
CASSQGGLLSGNTIYF | TGCGCCAGCAGCCAAGGGGGCCTTCTCTCTGGAAACACCATATATTTT | NA | TRBV4-1 | NA | TRBJ1-3
CASSRASPAAGANVLTF | TGTGCCAGCTCTCGAGCCTCTCCCGCAGCTGGGGCCAACGTCCTGACTTTC | NA | TRBV18 | NA | TRBJ2-6
CASRRDGGELFF | TGTGCCAGTAGAAGGGATGGCGGGGAGCTGTTTTTT | NA | TRBV19 | NA | TRBJ2-2
CASSPFGGGETQYF | TGTGCCAGCAGTCCCTTCGGAGGGGGAGAGACCCAGTACTTC | NA | TRBV6-5 | NA | TRBJ2-5
CASSTYQETQYF | TGTGCCAGCTCAACGTACCAAGAGACCCAGTACTTC | NA | TRBV18 | NA | TRBJ2-5
CASRDQGSSYEQYF | TGTGCCAGCAGAGATCAAGGTAGCTCCTACGAGCAGTACTTC | NA | TRBV6-5 | NA | TRBJ2-7
CATSAGGGLETQYF | TGTGCCACCAGTGCTGGTGGGGGTCTGGAGACCCAGTACTTC | NA | TRBV24-1 | NA | TRBJ2-5
CASSHRVLSSGNTIYF | TGTGCCAGCAGTCACAGGGTCCTTAGCTCTGGAAACACCATATATTTT | NA | TRBV28 | NA | TRBJ1-3
CASSQESILAGNTEAFF | TGCGCCAGCAGCCAAGAGAGTATTCTGGCGGGGAACACTGAAGCTTTCTTT | NA | TRBV4-1 | few | TRBJ1-1
CASSQVPNPGQRYEQYF | TGCGCCAGCAGCCAAGTTCCCAACCCGGGACAACGCTACGAGCAGTACTTC | NA | TRBV4-3 | NA | TRBJ2-7
CASSRRQGVAGELFF | TGTGCCAGCAGCAGGAGACAGGGGGTGGCCGGGGAGCTGTTTTTT | TRBD1 | TRBV5-6 | NA | TRBJ2-2
CASSVDGSAKNIQYF | TGTGCCAGCAGCGTAGACGGGTCAGCCAAAAACATTCAGTACTTC | NA | TRBV9 | NA | TRBJ2-4
CASAATGKNTGELFF | TGCGCCAGCGCCGCGACAGGAAAGAACACCGGGGAGCTGTTTTTT | NA | TRBV5-1 | NA | TRBJ2-2
CASSAIGWGEQYF | TGTGCCAGCAGTGCCATCGGATGGGGCGAGCAGTACTTC | NA | TRBV7-9 | NA | TRBJ2-7